This TCR beta chain was retrieved from a study of blood T cell repertoires in COVID-19. This CDR3 region has 16 residues. Germline CDR1 is LNHDA and CDR2 is SQIVND (reference sequence). The V end was cut by 0 bases, the J end by 4 bases, with 13 bases between. Per the original data handling: Amplifying reference gene primers gave estimates of nucleated cell counts. Assay used: immunoSEQ multiplex PCR; TCRdb lists only in-frame clones, some missing. The V and J calls and clone size come from that table; D and trimming were worked out from the DNA. The table records roughly 180,000 clones, about 88% of them present only once.

The source of this sequence is a woman aged 25-40 years with active or convalescent COVID-19. The rearrangement joins TRBV19 to TRBJ1-5, with D maybe TRBD1 (5 bases). The sample comprised peripheral blood. This CDR3 reads CASSIDSGGGNQPQHF. CDR3 DNA sequence: TGTGCCAGTAGTATAGATAGCGGTGGGGGTAATCAGCCCCAGCATTTT.